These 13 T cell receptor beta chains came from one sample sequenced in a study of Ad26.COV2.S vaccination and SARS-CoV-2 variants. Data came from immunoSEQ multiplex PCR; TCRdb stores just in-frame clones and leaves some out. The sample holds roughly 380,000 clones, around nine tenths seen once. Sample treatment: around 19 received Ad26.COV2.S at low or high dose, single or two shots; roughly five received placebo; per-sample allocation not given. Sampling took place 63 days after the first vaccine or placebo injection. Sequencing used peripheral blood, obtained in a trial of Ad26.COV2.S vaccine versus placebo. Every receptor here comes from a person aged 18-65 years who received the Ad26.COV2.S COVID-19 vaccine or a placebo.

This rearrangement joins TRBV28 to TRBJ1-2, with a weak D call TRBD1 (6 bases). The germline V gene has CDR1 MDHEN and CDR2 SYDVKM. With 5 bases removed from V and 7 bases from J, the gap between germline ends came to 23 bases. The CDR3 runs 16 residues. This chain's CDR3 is CASSPRWDNGMGGYTF. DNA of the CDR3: TGTGCCAGCAGTCCCCGGTGGGACAACGGGATGGGTGGCTACACCTTC.

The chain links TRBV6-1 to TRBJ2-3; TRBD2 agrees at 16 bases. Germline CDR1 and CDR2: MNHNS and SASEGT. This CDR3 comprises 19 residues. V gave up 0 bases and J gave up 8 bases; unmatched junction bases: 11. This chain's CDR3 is CASSEAGLAGGPRKSTQYF. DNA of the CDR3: TGTGCCAGCAGTGAAGCGGGACTAGCGGGGGGGCCGCGTAAGAGTACGCAGTATTTT.

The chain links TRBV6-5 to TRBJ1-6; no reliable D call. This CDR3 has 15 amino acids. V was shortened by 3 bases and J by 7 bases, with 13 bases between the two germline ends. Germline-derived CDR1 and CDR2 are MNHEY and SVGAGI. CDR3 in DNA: TGTGCCAGCAGTTATGCCGGGCCAAAAAATTCACCCCTCCACTTT. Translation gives CASSYAGPKNSPLHF.

The CDR3 DNA sequence: TGCGCCAGCAGCCAAGTCTCAGGGGGTGGAGATACGCAGTATTTT. Residues: CASSQVSGGGDTQYF. The rearrangement joins TRBV4-3 to TRBJ2-3; 7 bases map to TRBD1. CDR3 length: 15 amino acids. Germline loops: CDR1 LGHNA, CDR2 YSLEER. Losses at the gene ends were 1 base for V and 5 bases for J; bases not matched to a gene: 6.

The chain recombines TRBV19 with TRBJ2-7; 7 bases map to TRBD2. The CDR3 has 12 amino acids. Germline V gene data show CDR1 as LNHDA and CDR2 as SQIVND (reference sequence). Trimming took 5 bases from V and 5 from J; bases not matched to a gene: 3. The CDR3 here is CASSARGDEQYF. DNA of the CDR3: TGTGCCAGTAGTGCACGGGGGGACGAGCAGTACTTC.

CDR3 in amino acids: CASSLVGDRVYSLGNTIYF. CDR3 bases: TGTGCCAGCAGCTTAGTAGGGGACAGGGTTTATTCTTTAGGAAACACCATATATTTT. V and J are TRBV7-2 and TRBJ1-3; 9 nucleotides line up with TRBD1. CDR1 SGHTA and CDR2 FQGNSA come from the germline V gene. Losses at the gene ends were 1 base for V and 4 bases for J; bases not matched to a gene: 14. The CDR3 sequence is 19 residues long.

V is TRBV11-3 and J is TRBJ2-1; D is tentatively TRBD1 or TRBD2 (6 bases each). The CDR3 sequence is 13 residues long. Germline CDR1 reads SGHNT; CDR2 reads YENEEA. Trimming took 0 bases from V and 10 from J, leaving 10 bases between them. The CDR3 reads CASSLDRGGEQFF. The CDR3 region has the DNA TGTGCCAGCAGCTTAGATCGAGGGGGGGAGCAGTTCTTC.

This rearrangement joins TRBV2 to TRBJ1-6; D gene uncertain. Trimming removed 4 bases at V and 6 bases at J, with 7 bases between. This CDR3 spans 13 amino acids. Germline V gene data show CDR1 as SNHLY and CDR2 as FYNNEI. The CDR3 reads CASSATTNSPLHF. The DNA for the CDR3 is TGTGCCAGCAGTGCCACGACTAATTCACCCCTCCACTTT.

CDR3 DNA sequence: TGTGCCATCAGCATTACAGGGGAAGGCAATCAGCCCCAGCATTTT. It translates to CAISITGEGNQPQHF. This chain links TRBV10-3 with TRBJ1-5, with 7 bases matching TRBD1. The CDR3 is 15 amino acids. The V segment lost 6 bases and the J segment 2 bases; nucleotides outside the gene matches: 7. Germline-derived CDR1 and CDR2 are ENHRY and SYGVKD.

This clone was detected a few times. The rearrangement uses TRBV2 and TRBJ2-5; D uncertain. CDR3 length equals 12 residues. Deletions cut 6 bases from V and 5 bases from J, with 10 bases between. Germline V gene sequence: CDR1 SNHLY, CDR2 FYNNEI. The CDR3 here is CASSALGETQYF. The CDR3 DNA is TGTGCCAGCAGCGCCCTCGGCGAGACCCAGTACTTC.

The chain's CDR3 is CASSLSLAGYGYTF. CDR3 nucleotides: TGTGCCAGCAGTTTAAGTCTGGCAGGCTATGGCTACACCTTC. The J gene is TRBJ1-2, the V gene TRBV28, with unresolved D. Per germline, CDR1 MDHEN and CDR2 SYDVKM. V lost 2 bases and J 4 bases, leaving 11 bases between the germline ends. CDR3 size: 14 residues.

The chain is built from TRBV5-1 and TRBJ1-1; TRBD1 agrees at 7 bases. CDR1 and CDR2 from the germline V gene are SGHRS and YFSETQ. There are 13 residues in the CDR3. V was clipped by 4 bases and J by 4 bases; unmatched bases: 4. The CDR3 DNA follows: TGCGCCAGCAGCCAAGGACAGGCCACTGAAGCTTTCTTT. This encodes CASSQGQATEAFF.

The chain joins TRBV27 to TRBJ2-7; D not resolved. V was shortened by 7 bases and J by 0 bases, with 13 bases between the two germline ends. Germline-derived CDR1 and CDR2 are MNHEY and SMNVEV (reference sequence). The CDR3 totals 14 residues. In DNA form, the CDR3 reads TGTGCCAGCAATGGGAATTCGGTCTCCTACGAGCAGTACTTC. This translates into CASNGNSVSYEQYF.